What follows are 10 T cell receptor beta chains derived from one specimen sequenced in a study of blood T cell repertoires in COVID-19. Sequencing was performed with immunoSEQ multiplex PCR; in TCRdb, only in-frame clones are kept and a portion is missing. The repertoire has around 170,000 clones, 88% of them found once; the top ten carry about 9.4%. The specimen was PBMCs or T cells enriched from blood (not recorded which). Receptor source: a woman aged 18 to 35 who had recovered from COVID-19.

V usage is TRBV5-1 and J usage is TRBJ2-3; D remains unclear. CDR1 is SGHRS and CDR2 is YFSETQ in the germline V gene. V was cut by 5 bases and J by 2 bases, with 18 bases left in between. The CDR3 runs 16 residues. CDR3 sequence (DNA): TGCGCCAGCAGTTTATACGACTCGTCGAACACAGATACGCAGTATTTT. Translated, it gives CASSLYDSSNTDTQYF.

V gene TRBV30 combines with J gene TRBJ1-3; D not certain. V dropped 0 bases and J dropped 2 bases, with 8 bases sitting between them. In germline, CDR1 is GTSNPN, CDR2 SVGIG (reference sequence). The CDR3 has 14 amino acids. CDR3 DNA: TGTGCCTGGAGTGTACCCGGAGCTGGAAACACCATATATTTT. Translating gives CAWSVPGAGNTIYF.

The V call is TRBV2, the J call TRBJ1-1; 7 nucleotides align to TRBD1. V lost 8 bases to trimming and J lost 6 bases; unmatched junction nucleotides: 6. Germline V lookup: CDR1 SNHLY, CDR2 FYNNEI. The CDR3 covers 12 residues. Here the CDR3 reads CASDRVPAEAFF. The CDR3 DNA sequence: TGTGCCAGCGACAGGGTTCCCGCTGAAGCTTTCTTT. The full variable domain, rest sourced from reference TRBV2 and TRBJ1-1, is EPEVTQTPSHQVTQMGQEVILRCVPISNHLYFYWYRQILGQKVEFLVSFYNNEISEKSEIFDDQFSVERPDGSNFTLKIRSTKLEDSAMYFCASDRVPAEAFFGQGTRLTVV.

J is TRBJ1-5 and V is TRBV27; no clear D. The CDR3 has 15 amino acids. Germline loops: CDR1 MNHEY, CDR2 SMNVEV (reference sequence). The V end was cut by 3 bases, the J end by 8 bases, with 17 bases between. CDR3 DNA sequence: TGTGCCAGCAGTTTTTCCGGGCAGGACTTGGAGCCCCAGCATTTT. Amino acid sequence: CASSFSGQDLEPQHF.

This chain connects TRBV4-2 to TRBJ2-3, with a possible D match to TRBD2 (6 bases). CDR1 and CDR2 (germline): LGHNA, YNFKEQ. The ends were cut back, 0 bases at V and 1 base at J, with 11 bases in the middle. The CDR3 spans 16 residues. CDR3 sequence (DNA): TGTGCCAGCAGCCAAGACTCGGGCGGGGGCACAGATACGCAGTATTTT. Residues: CASSQDSGGGTDTQYF.

V gene TRBV6-4 combines with J gene TRBJ2-3, with 10 bases lining up with TRBD2. This CDR3 has 17 amino acids. V trimming: 4 bases; J trimming: 0 bases; junction bases outside the gene matches: 7. Germline CDR1 MRHNA, CDR2 SNTAGT. CDR3 sequence reads: CASSASSGGSSTDTQYF. The CDR3 coding sequence is TGTGCCAGCAGTGCCTCTAGCGGGGGTTCTAGCACAGATACGCAGTATTTT.

J is TRBJ2-7 and V is TRBV28, with D possibly TRBD2 on 6 matching bases. CDR3 length: 14 residues. V was shortened by 2 bases and J by 6 bases, with 14 bases between the two germline ends. The V gene's germline CDR1 is MDHEN and CDR2 SYDVKM. CDR3 region: CASSLLQGGGEQYF. As DNA, the CDR3 is TGTGCCAGCAGTTTACTCCAGGGAGGTGGCGAGCAGTACTTC.

This clone was seen once. V usage is TRBV7-9 and J usage is TRBJ1-4; 11 bases match TRBD1. The V segment lost 6 bases and the J segment 7 bases; nucleotides outside the gene matches: 7. Germline V gene lookup returns CDR1 SEHNR and CDR2 FQNEAQ (reference sequence). The CDR3 has 15 residues. The CDR3 reads CASSASGTGGEKLFF. DNA for the CDR3: TGTGCCAGCAGTGCCTCCGGGACAGGGGGTGAAAAACTGTTTTTT.

Worth noting for this clone: A single base separates this from a much larger clone, so it may be a read error. Other DNA sequences in the sample encode the same CDR3. This chain uses TRBV4-3 with TRBJ2-3; 9 bases map to TRBD2. Germline V gene lookup returns CDR1 LGHNA and CDR2 YSLEER. The CDR3 spans 17 residues. V gave up 1 base and J gave up 5 bases; unmatched junction bases: 10. The CDR3 protein is CASSQALAGGGGDTQYF. The DNA for the CDR3 is TGCGCCAGCAGCCAAGCACTCGCGGGGGGGGGTGGAGATACGCAGTATTTT.

This rearrangement joins TRBV27 to TRBJ1-1; D ambiguous. The germline gives CDR1 MNHEY, CDR2 SMNVEV (reference sequence). The CDR3 extends over 13 amino acids. Trimming took 8 bases from V and 1 from J, leaving 11 bases between them. The CDR3 bases are TGTGCCAGCGCGATTCGGGGGAACACTGAAGCTTTCTTT. This sequence encodes CASAIRGNTEAFF.